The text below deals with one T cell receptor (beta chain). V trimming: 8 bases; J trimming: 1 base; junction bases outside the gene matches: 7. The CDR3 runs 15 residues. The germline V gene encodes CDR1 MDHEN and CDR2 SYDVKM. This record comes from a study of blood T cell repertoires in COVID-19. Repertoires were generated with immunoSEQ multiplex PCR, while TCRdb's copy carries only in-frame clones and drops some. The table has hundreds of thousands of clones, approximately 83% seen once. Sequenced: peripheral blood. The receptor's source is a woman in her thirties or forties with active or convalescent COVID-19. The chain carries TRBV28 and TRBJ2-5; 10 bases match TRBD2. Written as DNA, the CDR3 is TGTGCCAGCGGATTAGCGGGGGGCCTCCAAGAGACCCAGTACTTC. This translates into CASGLAGGLQETQYF.